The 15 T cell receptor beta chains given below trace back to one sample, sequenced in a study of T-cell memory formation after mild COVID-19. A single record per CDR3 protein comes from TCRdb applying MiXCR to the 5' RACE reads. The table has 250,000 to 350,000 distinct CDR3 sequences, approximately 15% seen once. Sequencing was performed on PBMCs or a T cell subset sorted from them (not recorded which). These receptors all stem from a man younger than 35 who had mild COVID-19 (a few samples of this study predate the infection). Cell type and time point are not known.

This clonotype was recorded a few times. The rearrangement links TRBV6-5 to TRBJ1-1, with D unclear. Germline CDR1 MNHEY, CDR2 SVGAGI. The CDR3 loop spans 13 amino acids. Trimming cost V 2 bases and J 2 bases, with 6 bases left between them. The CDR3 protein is CASSYQENTEAFF. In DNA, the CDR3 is TGTGCCAGCAGTTACCAAGAAAACACTGAAGCTTTCTTT.

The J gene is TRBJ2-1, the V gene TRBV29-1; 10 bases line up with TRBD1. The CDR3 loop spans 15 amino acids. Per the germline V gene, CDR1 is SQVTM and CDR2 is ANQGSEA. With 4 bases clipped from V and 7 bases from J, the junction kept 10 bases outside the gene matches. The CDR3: CSVAAEDRGMNEQFF. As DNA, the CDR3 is TGCAGCGTTGCCGCCGAGGACAGGGGGATGAATGAGCAGTTCTTC.

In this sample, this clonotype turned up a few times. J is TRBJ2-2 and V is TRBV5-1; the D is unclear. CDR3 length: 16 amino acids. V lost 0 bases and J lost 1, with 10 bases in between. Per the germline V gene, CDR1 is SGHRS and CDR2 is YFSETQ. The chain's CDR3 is CASSLVGRRNTGELFF. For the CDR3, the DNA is TGCGCCAGCAGCTTGGTCGGAAGACGGAACACCGGGGAGCTGTTTTTT.

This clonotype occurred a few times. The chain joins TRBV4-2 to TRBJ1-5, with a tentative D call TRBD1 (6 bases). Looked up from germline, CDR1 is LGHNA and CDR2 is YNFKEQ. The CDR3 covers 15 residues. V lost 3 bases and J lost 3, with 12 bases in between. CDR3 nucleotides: TGTGCCAGCAGCCACACAGGGACTACCAATCAGCCCCAGCATTTT. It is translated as CASSHTGTTNQPQHF.

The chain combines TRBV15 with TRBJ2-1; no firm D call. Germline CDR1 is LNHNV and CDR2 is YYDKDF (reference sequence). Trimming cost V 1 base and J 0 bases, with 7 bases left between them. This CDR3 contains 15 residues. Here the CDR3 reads CATSRVVSSYNEQFF. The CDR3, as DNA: TGTGCCACCAGCAGAGTGGTGAGCTCCTACAATGAGCAGTTCTTC.

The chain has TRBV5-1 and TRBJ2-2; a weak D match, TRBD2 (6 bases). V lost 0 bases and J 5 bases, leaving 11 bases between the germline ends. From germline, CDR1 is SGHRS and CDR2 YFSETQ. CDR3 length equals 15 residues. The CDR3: CASSLGSGPTGELFF. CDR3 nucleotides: TGCGCCAGCAGCTTGGGTAGCGGTCCTACCGGGGAGCTGTTTTTT.

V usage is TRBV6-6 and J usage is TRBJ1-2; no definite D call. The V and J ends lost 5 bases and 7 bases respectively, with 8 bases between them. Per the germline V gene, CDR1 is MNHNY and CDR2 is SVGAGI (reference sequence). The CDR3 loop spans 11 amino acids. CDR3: CASSAGPGYTF. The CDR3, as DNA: TGTGCCAGCAGTGCGGGTCCTGGCTACACCTTC.

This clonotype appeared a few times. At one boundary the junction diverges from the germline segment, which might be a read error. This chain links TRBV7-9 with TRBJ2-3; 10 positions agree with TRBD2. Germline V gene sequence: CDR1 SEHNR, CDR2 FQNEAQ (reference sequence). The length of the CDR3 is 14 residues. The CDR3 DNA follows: TGTGCCAGCAGCATAGCGGGGGGCAGAGATACGCAGTATTTT. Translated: CASSIAGGRDTQYF.

CDR3: CASSLDQGRAGELFF. The CDR3 coding sequence is TGTGCCAGCAGCTTAGATCAGGGAAGGGCCGGGGAGCTGTTTTTT. The genes are TRBV7-2 and TRBJ2-2, with D perhaps TRBD1 (5 bases). This CDR3 comprises 15 residues. Looked up from germline, CDR1 is SGHTA and CDR2 is FQGNSA. The V end was cut by 1 base, the J end by 6 bases, with 12 bases between.

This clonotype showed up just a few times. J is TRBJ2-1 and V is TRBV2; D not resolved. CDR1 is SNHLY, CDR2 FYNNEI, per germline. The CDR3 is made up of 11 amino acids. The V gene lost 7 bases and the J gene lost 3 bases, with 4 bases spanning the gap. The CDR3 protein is CASTIYNEQFF. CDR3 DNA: TGTGCCAGCACGATCTACAATGAGCAGTTCTTC.

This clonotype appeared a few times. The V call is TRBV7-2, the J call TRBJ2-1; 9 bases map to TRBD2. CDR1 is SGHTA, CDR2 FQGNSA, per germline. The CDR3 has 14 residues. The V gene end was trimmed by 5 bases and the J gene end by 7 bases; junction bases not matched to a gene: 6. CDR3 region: CASSRGLAKNEQFF. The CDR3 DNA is TGTGCCAGCAGCCGGGGACTAGCTAAGAATGAGCAGTTCTTC.

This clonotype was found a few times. Here the CDR3 reads CASRERPSGETQYF. The CDR3 DNA reads as TGCGCCAGCAGGGAGAGACCCTCGGGAGAGACCCAGTACTTC. The gene calls are TRBV5-1 and TRBJ2-5; D remains ambiguous. The CDR3 has 14 residues. The germline CDR1 and CDR2 sequences are SGHRS and YFSETQ. V lost 5 bases, J lost 4 bases, and 15 bases lay in between.

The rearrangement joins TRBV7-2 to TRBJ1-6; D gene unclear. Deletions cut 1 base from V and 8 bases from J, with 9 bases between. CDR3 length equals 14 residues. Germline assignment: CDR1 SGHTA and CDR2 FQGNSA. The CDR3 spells CASSLESGDSPLHF. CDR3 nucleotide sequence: TGTGCCAGCAGCTTAGAATCCGGGGATTCACCCCTCCACTTT.

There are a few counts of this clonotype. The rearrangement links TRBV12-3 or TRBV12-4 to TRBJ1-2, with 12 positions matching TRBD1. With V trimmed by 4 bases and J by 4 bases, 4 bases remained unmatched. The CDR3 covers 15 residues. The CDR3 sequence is CASSYGTGGSYGYTF. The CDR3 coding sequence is TGTGCCAGCAGTTACGGGACAGGGGGCAGCTATGGCTACACCTTC.

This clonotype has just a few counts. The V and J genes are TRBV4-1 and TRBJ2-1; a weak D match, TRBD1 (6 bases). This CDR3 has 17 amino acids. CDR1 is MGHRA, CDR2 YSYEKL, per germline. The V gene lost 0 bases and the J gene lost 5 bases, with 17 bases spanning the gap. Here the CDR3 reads CASSQEGGRLSDNEQFF. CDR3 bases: TGCGCCAGCAGCCAAGAAGGGGGTCGGCTGTCTGACAATGAGCAGTTCTTC.